A selection of T cell receptor beta chains follows, all from one sample in a study of shared T cell receptors in the human thymus. Assay: immunoSEQ multiplex PCR; the TCRdb copy retains only in-frame clones and omits some. The sample has about 660,000 clones, roughly 90% seen once. This sample was also put to use in a study of human thymus T cells.

Sequencing was done on a sample of thymocytes. These receptors were collected from a boy less than two years old with a congenital heart defect. CDR3s include the opening cysteine and the closing phenylalanine or tryptophan. A D gene is named only where the DNA matches it firmly. Only part of the rows carry a size: once, few, many, or a class if the clone is expanded.

j_gene	abundance	d_gene	v_gene	CDR3aa	CDR3nt
TRBJ2-2	once	NA	TRBV2	CASRAGELFF	TGTGCCAGCCGGGCCGGGGAGCTGTTTTTT
TRBJ2-3	NA	TRBD2	TRBV10-2	CASSSTSGRTDTQYF	TGCGCCAGCAGTTCTACTAGCGGCCGCACAGATACGCAGTATTTT
TRBJ1-3	NA	NA	TRBV14	CASSQRSQSDSGNTIYF	TGTGCCAGCAGCCAAAGATCTCAGTCCGACTCTGGAAACACCATATATTTT
TRBJ2-7	NA	NA	TRBV11-2	CASSLDGLNSYEQYF	TGTGCCAGCAGCTTAGACGGACTCAACTCCTACGAGCAGTACTTC
TRBJ2-1	few	TRBD2	TRBV19	CASSLAGAWNEQFF	TGTGCCAGTAGCCTAGCGGGGGCCTGGAATGAGCAGTTCTTC
TRBJ2-7	NA	TRBD1	TRBV7-2	CASSLGQGDRGTCEQYF	TGTGCCAGCAGCTTAGGGCAGGGGGATCGAGGGACCTGCGAGCAGTACTTC
TRBJ2-1	once	NA	TRBV4-1	CASSPLRLGTLNNEQFF	TGCGCCAGCAGCCCCCTCCGCCTAGGAACTCTAAACAATGAGCAGTTCTTC
TRBJ2-3	once	TRBD2	TRBV6-1	CASSEGLAGSTDTQYF	TGTGCCAGCAGTGAGGGACTAGCGGGGAGCACAGATACGCAGTATTTT
TRBJ1-1	NA	NA	TRBV5-6	CASSFFGGVDTEAFF	TGTGCCAGCAGCTTTTTTGGGGGGGTAGACACTGAAGCTTTCTTT
TRBJ2-1	once	NA	TRBV28	CASSLVRLSYNEQFF	TGTGCCAGCAGTTTGGTCAGGCTCTCCTACAATGAGCAGTTCTTC
TRBJ2-7	once	TRBD2	TRBV5-1	CAIPGTSDDEQYF	TGCGCCATCCCCGGGACTAGCGACGACGAGCAGTACTTC
TRBJ2-1	NA	TRBD2	TRBV14	CASSHLAGFYNEQFF	TGTGCCAGCAGCCATCTAGCGGGATTTTACAATGAGCAGTTCTTC
TRBJ1-2	NA	NA	TRBV18	CASSPGAGQTF	TGTGCCAGCTCACCAGGGGCAGGGCAGACCTTC
TRBJ2-7	NA	TRBD1	TRBV14	CASSQDRRGGLSYEQYF	TGTGCCAGCAGCCAAGATCGAAGAGGGGGCCTCTCCTACGAGCAGTACTTC
TRBJ2-1	NA	TRBD1	TRBV7-6	CASSLGGQGLPGGYNEQFF	TGTGCCAGCAGCTTAGGGGGACAGGGACTACCCGGCGGGTACAATGAGCAGTTCTTC
TRBJ2-1	NA	NA	TRBV4-2	CASAPTLGGAPNEQFF	TGTGCCAGCGCACCTACTCTCGGGGGAGCCCCCAATGAGCAGTTCTTC
TRBJ2-2	NA	TRBD2	TRBV13	CASSRGRGALAGDGELFF	TGTGCCAGCAGCAGGGGACGAGGGGCGCTAGCGGGAGATGGGGAGCTGTTTTTT
TRBJ1-1	NA	TRBD1	TRBV28	CASSFPSVTGTPEAFF	TGTGCCAGCAGTTTCCCCTCCGTGACAGGGACGCCTGAAGCTTTCTTT
TRBJ2-3	NA	NA	TRBV5-6	CASSLAVGLSTDTQYF	TGTGCCAGCAGCTTGGCAGTGGGGCTTAGCACAGATACGCAGTATTTT
TRBJ2-7	NA	TRBD1	TRBV7-3	CASSATGTGTYEQYF	TGTGCCAGCAGCGCCACCGGGACAGGGACCTACGAGCAGTACTTC
TRBJ2-2	few	TRBD1	TRBV15	CATSRRRGFLDHDRGKNTGELFF	TGTGCCACCAGCAGACGTCGCGGGTTCCTCGATCATGACAGGGGGAAGAACACCGGGGAGCTGTTTTTT
TRBJ2-7	NA	TRBD2	TRBV7-9	CASSPGSGDYEQYF	TGTGCCAGCAGCCCCGGGAGCGGGGACTACGAGCAGTACTTC
TRBJ1-1	NA	NA	TRBV21-1	CARTSKGASTNTEAFF	TGTGCCAGGACCTCGAAGGGAGCGTCTACGAACACTGAAGCTTTCTTT
TRBJ2-7	NA	TRBD2	TRBV29-1	CSVEGRLAGDGTHEQYF	TGCAGCGTTGAAGGTCGACTAGCGGGAGATGGGACCCACGAGCAGTACTTC
TRBJ2-2	NA	TRBD1	TRBV6-5	CASQGALSTGELFF	TGTGCCAGTCAGGGGGCATTGAGCACCGGGGAGCTGTTTTTT
TRBJ2-7	NA	NA	TRBV5-4	CASSLGGGGYEQYF	TGTGCCAGCAGCTTGGGGGGGGGCGGCTACGAGCAGTACTTC
TRBJ1-5	NA	NA	TRBV18	CASSPGGYQPQHF	TGTGCCAGCTCACCCGGAGGATACCAGCCCCAGCATTTT
TRBJ1-2	NA	NA	TRBV7-9	CASSLMGTEGMGYTF	TGTGCCAGCAGCTTGATGGGGACGGAGGGAATGGGCTACACCTTC
TRBJ2-1	NA	NA	TRBV5-1	CASSGGLARHEQFF	TGCGCCAGCAGCGGGGGTCTAGCGAGGCATGAGCAGTTCTTC
TRBJ1-2	NA	NA	TRBV19	CASSTGTPSNYGYTF	TGTGCCAGTAGTACCGGGACACCAAGTAACTATGGCTACACCTTC
TRBJ2-7	NA	TRBD2	TRBV5-6	CASSLSNGTRCYEQYF	TGTGCCAGCAGCTTGTCTAACGGGACTAGGTGCTACGAGCAGTACTTC
TRBJ2-5	NA	NA	TRBV29-1	CSVVGPLKQYF	TGCAGCGTTGTGGGGCCGCTTAAGCAGTACTTC
TRBJ2-1	NA	NA	TRBV9	CASSVQVGPSYNEQFF	TGTGCCAGCAGCGTCCAAGTTGGGCCTTCCTACAATGAGCAGTTCTTC
TRBJ2-2	NA	TRBD2	TRBV5-1	CASSPRTSGTGGTGELFF	TGCGCCAGCAGCCCGCGGACTAGCGGGACGGGTGGGACCGGGGAGCTGTTTTTT
TRBJ2-6	few	NA	TRBV6-6	CASSSLYSGANVLTF	TGTGCCAGCAGCTCACTGTACTCTGGGGCCAACGTCCTGACTTTC
TRBJ2-3	NA	TRBD2	TRBV7-8	CASSLAPREAGVGADTQYF	TGTGCCAGCAGCTTAGCGCCTCGAGAGGCGGGAGTTGGGGCAGATACGCAGTATTTT
TRBJ2-3	once	TRBD2	TRBV18	CASSPIPRLALQYTDTQYF	TGTGCCAGCTCACCAATTCCTAGACTAGCGCTTCAGTACACAGATACGCAGTATTTT
TRBJ1-5	NA	NA	TRBV6-1	CASSATGLPNQPQHF	TGTGCCAGCAGTGCCACAGGTCTCCCAAATCAGCCCCAGCATTTT
TRBJ1-6	NA	NA	TRBV6-6	CASSYSLGPDSPLHF	TGTGCCAGCAGTTACTCCCTTGGGCCGGATTCACCCCTCCACTTT
TRBJ1-2	NA	NA	TRBV6-1	CASILCGGPYGYTF	TGTGCCAGCATCCTTTGTGGGGGCCCTTATGGCTACACCTTC
TRBJ2-5	NA	NA	TRBV4-2	CASSRFLTFKETQYF	TGTGCCAGCAGCCGGTTCTTGACTTTTAAAGAGACCCAGTACTTC
TRBJ2-5	NA	TRBD1	TRBV7-8	CASSLGQGETQYF	TGTGCCAGCAGCTTAGGACAGGGAGAGACCCAGTACTTC
TRBJ2-2	NA	NA	TRBV5-1	CASSLVGADYTGELFF	TGCGCCAGCAGCTTGGTCGGCGCTGACTACACCGGGGAGCTGTTTTTT
TRBJ2-1	NA	NA	TRBV21-1	CAGHRGGPPSEQFF	TGTGCCGGACACCGGGGGGGGCCACCGAGCGAGCAGTTCTTC
TRBJ2-1	NA	TRBD1	TRBV5-1	CASSKPGTGTYNEQFF	TGCGCCAGCAGCAAGCCCGGGACAGGAACCTACAATGAGCAGTTCTTC
TRBJ2-2	once	TRBD1	TRBV6-6	CASSFWTGGYTGELFF	TGTGCCAGCAGTTTCTGGACAGGGGGTTACACCGGGGAGCTGTTTTTT
TRBJ2-6	NA	TRBD1	TRBV19	CASSKRTGARSGANVLTF	TGTGCCAGTAGTAAGCGGACAGGGGCCCGCTCTGGGGCCAACGTCCTGACTTTC
TRBJ1-2	NA	NA	TRBV7-9	CASSLGDMQVVYGYTF	TGTGCCAGCAGCTTAGGGGACATGCAGGTCGTCTATGGCTACACCTTC
TRBJ2-7	NA	TRBD2	TRBV25-1	CASSALLAGEPPEQYF	TGTGCCAGCAGTGCCTTACTAGCGGGGGAGCCCCCCGAGCAGTACTTC
TRBJ2-7	NA	TRBD1	TRBV7-9	CASSLGGTSSYEQYF	TGTGCCAGCAGCCTAGGGGGCACCTCCTCCTACGAGCAGTACTTC
TRBJ2-7	NA	NA	TRBV2	CASTGDFPYEQYF	TGTGCCAGCACTGGGGACTTCCCCTACGAGCAGTACTTC
TRBJ2-1	once	NA	TRBV13	CASSLVTGSPYNEQFF	TGTGCCAGCAGCTTAGTCACCGGGAGCCCCTACAATGAGCAGTTCTTC
TRBJ2-7	NA	TRBD1	TRBV25-1	CASFGRDRGSYEQYF	TGTGCCAGCTTTGGGAGGGACAGGGGATCCTACGAGCAGTACTTC
TRBJ2-7	NA	TRBD1	TRBV27	CASRGTGGGYEQYF	TGTGCCAGCAGGGGGACAGGGGGCGGGTACGAGCAGTACTTC